One sample yielded the 11 T cell receptor beta chains listed below, sequenced in a study of human T cells and chemical hapten exposure. Unfractionated whole blood yielded total RNA. Within the library, unique molecular identifiers were attached to each individual cDNA molecule. MiXCR, run by TCRdb on the reads, gives a single entry per CDR3 protein. The sample lists 120,000 or so distinct CDR3 sequences, around 8.5% occurring once. Sequenced input: whole blood. Source of these receptors: a human donor in good health. Some clones in this sample may be carry-over from other donors' samples.

V usage is TRBV6-5 and J usage is TRBJ2-7; TRBD2 matches 9 bases. Germline V lookup: CDR1 MNHEY, CDR2 SVGAGI. The CDR3 totals 15 residues. V lost 0 bases and J lost 4; bases outside the gene matches: 4. The CDR3 DNA is TGTGCCAGCAGTTACTCGGCGGGAGGGCCTTACGAGCAGTACTTC. This gives the protein CASSYSAGGPYEQYF.

This chain joins TRBV5-1 and TRBJ2-2; 7 nucleotides align to TRBD1. CDR1 SGHRS and CDR2 YFSETQ come from the germline V gene. The CDR3 length is 16 residues. V lost 4 bases and J lost 7; bases outside the gene matches: 13. The CDR3 nucleotides are TGCGCCAGCAGCGGAACAGGGGCGGAGTGGATCGGGGAGCTGTTTTTT. Translated: CASSGTGAEWIGELFF. The entire variable domain, with the rest obtained from reference TRBV5-1 and TRBJ2-2, is as follows: KAGVTQTPRYLIKTRGQQVTLSCSPISGHRSVSWYQQTPGQGLQFLFEYFSETQRNKGNFPGRFSGRQFSNSRSEMNVSTLELGDSALYLCASSGTGAEWIGELFFGEGSRLTVL.

The chain couples TRBV12-3 or TRBV12-4 to TRBJ2-7; TRBD2 aligns across 9 bases. The V segment lost 2 bases and the J segment 5 bases; nucleotides outside the gene matches: 7. The CDR3 consists of 15 residues. CDR3 DNA: TGTGCCAGCAGTTTATTCCTAGCGGGATCCGACGAGCAGTACTTC. It translates to CASSLFLAGSDEQYF.

This clonotype occurred a few times. The CDR3 DNA sequence: TGTGCCATCAGTGAGGCCGACACTGAAGCTTTCTTT. It encodes CAISEADTEAFF. The chain carries TRBV10-3 and TRBJ1-1; D not certain. Germline CDR1 reads ENHRY; CDR2 reads SYGVKD. The CDR3 is 12 amino acids. V was trimmed by 2 bases and J by 3 bases, leaving 4 bases between them.

This clonotype was recorded many times. The rearrangement links TRBV6-2 or TRBV6-3 to TRBJ1-5, with TRBD1 matching 10 bases. The CDR3 has 15 amino acids. In germline, CDR1 is MNHEY, CDR2 SVGEGT. Losses at the gene ends were 3 bases for V and 6 bases for J; bases not matched to a gene: 5. The chain's CDR3 is CASSYWDRGIQPQHF. In DNA form, the CDR3 reads TGTGCCAGCAGTTATTGGGACAGGGGCATTCAGCCCCAGCATTTT.

This clonotype was counted ten times or more. The chain is built from TRBV20-1 and TRBJ1-5; D gene unclear. This CDR3 spans 16 amino acids. With 0 bases removed from V and 2 bases from J, the gap between germline ends came to 14 bases. Germline V CDR1 and CDR2: DFQATT, SNEGSKA (reference sequence). The CDR3 DNA follows: TGCAGTGCTAGAGATTTGAGGGCAACTGGCAATCAGCCCCAGCATTTT. Translating it yields CSARDLRATGNQPQHF.

The rearrangement uses TRBV20-1 and TRBJ2-2; D is undetermined. The CDR3 totals 12 residues. Deletions cut 2 bases from V and 5 bases from J, with 6 bases between. Per germline, CDR1 DFQATT and CDR2 SNEGSKA (reference sequence). The CDR3 nucleotides read TGCAGTGCTAGAATGCGAACCGGGGAGCTGTTTTTT. Translation gives CSARMRTGELFF.

This clonotype was found a few times. This sequence joins TRBV4-3 and TRBJ1-1; 10 bases are shared with TRBD1. V shed 0 bases and J 4 bases; nucleotides not matched to a gene: 8. This CDR3 has 17 residues. CDR1 is LGHNA, CDR2 YSLEER, per germline. The CDR3 bases are TGCGCCAGCAGCCAAGAAGTAATAGGACAGGGGGGCACTGAAGCTTTCTTT. This translates into CASSQEVIGQGGTEAFF.

Ten or more counts support this clonotype. The chain is built from TRBV3-1 and TRBJ1-1; 9 bases are shared with TRBD1. The CDR3 sequence is 17 residues long. Germline-derived CDR1 and CDR2 are LGHDT and YNNKEL (reference sequence). V gave up 0 bases and J gave up 8 bases; unmatched junction bases: 13. The CDR3 reads CASSQDAFRDREEEAFF. The CDR3 DNA follows: TGTGCCAGCAGCCAAGATGCGTTCCGGGACAGGGAGGAGGAAGCTTTCTTT.

This clonotype has at least ten counts. The V gene is TRBV28, the J gene TRBJ1-2; D is ambiguous. The CDR3 contains 16 residues. Trimming shortened V by 4 bases and J by 4 bases, and 19 bases separated the two germline ends. Germline loops: CDR1 MDHEN, CDR2 SYDVKM. The CDR3: CASSSRRAPGIYGYTF. CDR3 DNA: TGTGCCAGCAGTTCCAGACGGGCCCCCGGGATCTATGGCTACACCTTC.

This clonotype has ten or more counts. The chain uses TRBV4-1 and TRBJ1-1; D is unclear. The CDR3 spans 12 residues. Trimming left V 6 bases short and J 1 base short, with 6 bases between. CDR1 MGHRA and CDR2 YSYEKL come from the germline V gene. The CDR3 DNA sequence: TGCGCCAGCAGGTGGGGGAACACTGAAGCTTTCTTT. This encodes CASRWGNTEAFF.